The rows below give T cell receptor beta chains drawn from one sample of a study of cytomegalovirus exposure and HLA in healthy donors. Libraries were prepared by immunoSEQ multiplex PCR; TCRdb keeps only in-frame clonotypes and omits some of them. The sample carries fewer than 120,000 clones, less than 85% recorded once. The material sequenced was PBMCs. The source of these receptors is a man aged 25-45 years in good health and CMV-seropositive. Each CDR3 is given with its conserved first and last residue. Size is omitted from some rows. Given values are once, few, many or a class for expanded clones.

14	once	TRBV7-9	TRBJ1-4	CASSLGDRGEKLFF
16	few	TRBV19	TRBJ1-6	CASSITGVGHNSPLHF
15	NA	TRBV2	TRBJ1-2	CASSEATLKGYGYTF
15	NA	TRBV14	TRBJ2-7	CASSREAGASYEQYF
13	NA	TRBV6-4	TRBJ1-2	CASRQGVNYGYTF
17	once	TRBV6-1	TRBJ1-2	CASSGQGLLQNNYGYTF
13	NA	TRBV9	TRBJ2-1	CASTSNTGVEQFF
14	NA	TRBV5-6	TRBJ1-2	CASSWGSGGYGYTF
14	NA	TRBV25-1	TRBJ1-2	CASSSAETGDGYTF
16	few	TRBV23-1	TRBJ1-6	CASGYTTGAYNSPLHF